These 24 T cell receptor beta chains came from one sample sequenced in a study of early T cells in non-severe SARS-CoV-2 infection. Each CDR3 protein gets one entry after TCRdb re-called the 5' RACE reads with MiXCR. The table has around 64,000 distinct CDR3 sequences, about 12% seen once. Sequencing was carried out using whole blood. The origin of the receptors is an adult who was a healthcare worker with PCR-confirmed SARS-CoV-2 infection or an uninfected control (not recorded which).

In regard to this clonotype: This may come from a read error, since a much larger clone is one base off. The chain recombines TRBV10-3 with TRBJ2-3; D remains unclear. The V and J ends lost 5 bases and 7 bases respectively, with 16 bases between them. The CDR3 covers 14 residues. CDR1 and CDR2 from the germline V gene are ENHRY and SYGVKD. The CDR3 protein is CAISWDLSPNTQYF. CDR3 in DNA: TGTGCCATCAGTTGGGATCTCTCGCCAAATACGCAGTATTTT.

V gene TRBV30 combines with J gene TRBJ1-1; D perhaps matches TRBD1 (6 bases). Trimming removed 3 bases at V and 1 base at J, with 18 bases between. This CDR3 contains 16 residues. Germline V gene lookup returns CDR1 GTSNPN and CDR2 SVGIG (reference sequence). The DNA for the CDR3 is TGTGCCTGGAGGGACGCGGGACACGTCAAGAACACTGAAGCTTTCTTT. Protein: CAWRDAGHVKNTEAFF.

In nucleotides, the CDR3 is TGCGCCAGCGCGGGACTAGCGGGCACCGGGGAGCTGTTTTTT. It encodes CASAGLAGTGELFF. J is TRBJ2-2 and V is TRBV5-1; 12 bases are a match to TRBD2. The CDR3 loop spans 14 amino acids. J was trimmed by 4 bases and V by 7 bases; bases with no gene match: 2. Germline V CDR1 and CDR2: SGHRS, YFSETQ.

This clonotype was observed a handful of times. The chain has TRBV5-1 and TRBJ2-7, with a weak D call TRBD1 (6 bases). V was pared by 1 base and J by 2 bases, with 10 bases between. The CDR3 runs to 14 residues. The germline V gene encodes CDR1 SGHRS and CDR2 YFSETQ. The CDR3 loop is CASSLLQGAYEQYF. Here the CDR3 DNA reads TGCGCCAGCAGCTTGTTACAGGGTGCCTACGAGCAGTACTTC.

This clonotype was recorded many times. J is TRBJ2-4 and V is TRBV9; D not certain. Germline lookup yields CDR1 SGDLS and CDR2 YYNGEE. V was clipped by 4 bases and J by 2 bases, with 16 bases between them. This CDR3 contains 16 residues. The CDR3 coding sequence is TGTGCCAGCAGCTCGGGCGACACCATGTCCAAAAACATTCAGTACTTC. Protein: CASSSGDTMSKNIQYF.

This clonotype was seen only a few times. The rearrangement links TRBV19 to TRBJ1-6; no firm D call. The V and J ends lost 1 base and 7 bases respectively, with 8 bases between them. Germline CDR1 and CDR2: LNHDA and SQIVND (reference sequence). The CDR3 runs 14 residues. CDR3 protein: CASSIGRLNSPLHF. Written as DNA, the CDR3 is TGTGCCAGTAGTATAGGACGGCTAAATTCACCCCTCCACTTT.

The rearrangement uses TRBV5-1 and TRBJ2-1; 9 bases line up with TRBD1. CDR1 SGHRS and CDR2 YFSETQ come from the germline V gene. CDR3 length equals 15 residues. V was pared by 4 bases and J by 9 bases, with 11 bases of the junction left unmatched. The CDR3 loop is CASSARGQGTGEQFF. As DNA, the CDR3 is TGCGCCAGCAGCGCGAGAGGACAGGGGACAGGTGAGCAGTTCTTC.

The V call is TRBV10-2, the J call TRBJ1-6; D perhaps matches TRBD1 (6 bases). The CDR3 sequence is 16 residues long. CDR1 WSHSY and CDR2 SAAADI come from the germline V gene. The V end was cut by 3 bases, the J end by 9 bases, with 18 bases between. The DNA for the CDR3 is TGCGCCAGCAGTGACCGGGGGGCAGGGATCGCTTCACCCCTCCACTTT. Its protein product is CASSDRGAGIASPLHF.

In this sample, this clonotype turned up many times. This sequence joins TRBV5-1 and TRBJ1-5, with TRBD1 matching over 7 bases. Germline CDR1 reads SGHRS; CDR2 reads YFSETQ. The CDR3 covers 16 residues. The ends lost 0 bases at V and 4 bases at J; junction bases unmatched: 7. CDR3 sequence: CASSLGTGYSNQPQHF. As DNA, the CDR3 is TGCGCCAGCAGCTTGGGGACAGGCTACTCTAATCAGCCCCAGCATTTT.

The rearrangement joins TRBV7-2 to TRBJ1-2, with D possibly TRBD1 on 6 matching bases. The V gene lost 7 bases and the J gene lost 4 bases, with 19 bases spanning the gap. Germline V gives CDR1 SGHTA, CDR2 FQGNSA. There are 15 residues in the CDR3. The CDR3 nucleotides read TGTGCCAGCACCCCTCCGGGCACAGGGATCTATGGCTACACCTTC. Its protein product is CASTPPGTGIYGYTF.

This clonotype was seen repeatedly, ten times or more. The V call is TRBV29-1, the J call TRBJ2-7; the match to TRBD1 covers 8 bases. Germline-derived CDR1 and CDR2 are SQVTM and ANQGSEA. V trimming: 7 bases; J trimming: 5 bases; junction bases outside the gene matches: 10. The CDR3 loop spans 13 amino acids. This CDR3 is CSGLDRVTHEQYF. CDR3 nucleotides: TGCAGCGGGCTGGACAGGGTTACCCACGAGCAGTACTTC.

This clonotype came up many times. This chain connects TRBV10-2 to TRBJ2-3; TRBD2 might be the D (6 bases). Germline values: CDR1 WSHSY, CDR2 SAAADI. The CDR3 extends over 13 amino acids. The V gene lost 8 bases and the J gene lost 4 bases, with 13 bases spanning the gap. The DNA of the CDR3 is TGCGCCAGCCGGGGGAGGCCCCCAGATACGCAGTATTTT. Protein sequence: CASRGRPPDTQYF.

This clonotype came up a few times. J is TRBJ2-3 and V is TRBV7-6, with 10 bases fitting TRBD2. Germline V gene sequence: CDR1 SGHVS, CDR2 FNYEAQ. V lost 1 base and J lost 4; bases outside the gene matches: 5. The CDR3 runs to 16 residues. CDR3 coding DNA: TGTGCCAGCAGCTTAGGACCTACTAGCGGGGCAGATACGCAGTATTTT. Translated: CASSLGPTSGADTQYF.

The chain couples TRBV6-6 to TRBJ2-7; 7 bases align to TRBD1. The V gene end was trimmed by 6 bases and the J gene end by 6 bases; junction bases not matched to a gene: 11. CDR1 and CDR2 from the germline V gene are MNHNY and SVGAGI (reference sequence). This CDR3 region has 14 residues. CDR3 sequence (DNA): TGTGCCAGCAGACAATCGACAGGGAACCTCGAGCAGTACTTC. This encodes CASRQSTGNLEQYF.

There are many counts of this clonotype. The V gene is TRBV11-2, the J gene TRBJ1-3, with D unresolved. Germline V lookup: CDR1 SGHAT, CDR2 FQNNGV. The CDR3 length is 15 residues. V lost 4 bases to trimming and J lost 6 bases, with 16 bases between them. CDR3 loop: CASSSLFERANTIYF. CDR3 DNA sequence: TGTGCCAGCAGCTCCCTATTTGAGAGGGCAAACACCATATATTTT.

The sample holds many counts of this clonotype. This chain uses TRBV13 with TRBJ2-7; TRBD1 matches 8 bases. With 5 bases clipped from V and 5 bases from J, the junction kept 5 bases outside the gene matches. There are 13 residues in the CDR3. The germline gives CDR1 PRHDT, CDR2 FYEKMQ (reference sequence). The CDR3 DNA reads TGTGCCAGCAGCCCTACAGGGGGTCACGAGCAGTACTTC. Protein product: CASSPTGGHEQYF.

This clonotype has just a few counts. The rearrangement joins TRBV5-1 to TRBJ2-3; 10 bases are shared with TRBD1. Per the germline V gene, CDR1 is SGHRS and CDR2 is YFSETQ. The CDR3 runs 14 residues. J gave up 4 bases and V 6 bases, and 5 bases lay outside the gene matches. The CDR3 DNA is TGCGCCAGCAACGCCGGGACAGGGGCAGATACGCAGTATTTT. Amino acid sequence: CASNAGTGADTQYF.

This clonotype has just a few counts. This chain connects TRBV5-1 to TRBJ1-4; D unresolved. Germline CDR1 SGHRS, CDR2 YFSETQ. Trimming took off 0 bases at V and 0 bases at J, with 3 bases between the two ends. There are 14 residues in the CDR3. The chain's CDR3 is CASSLDTTNEKLFF. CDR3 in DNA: TGCGCCAGCAGCTTGGATACAACTAATGAAAAACTGTTTTTT.

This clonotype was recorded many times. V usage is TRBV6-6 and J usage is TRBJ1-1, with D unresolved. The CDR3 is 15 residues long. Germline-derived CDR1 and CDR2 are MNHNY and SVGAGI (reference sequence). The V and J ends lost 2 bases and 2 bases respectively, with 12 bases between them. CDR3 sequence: CASSYTAGSNTEAFF. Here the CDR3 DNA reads TGTGCCAGCAGTTACACGGCAGGCTCTAACACTGAAGCTTTCTTT.

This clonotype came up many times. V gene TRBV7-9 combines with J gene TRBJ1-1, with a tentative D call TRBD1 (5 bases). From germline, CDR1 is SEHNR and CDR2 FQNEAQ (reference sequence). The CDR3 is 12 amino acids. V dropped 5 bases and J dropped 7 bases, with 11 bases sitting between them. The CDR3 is CASSPPGREAFF. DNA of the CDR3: TGTGCCAGCAGCCCCCCAGGGCGTGAAGCTTTCTTT.

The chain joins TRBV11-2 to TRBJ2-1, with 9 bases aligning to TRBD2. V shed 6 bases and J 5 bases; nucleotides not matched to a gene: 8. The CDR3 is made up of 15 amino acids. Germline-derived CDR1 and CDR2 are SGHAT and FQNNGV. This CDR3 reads CASRGIAGVHNEQFF. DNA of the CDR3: TGTGCCAGCAGAGGAATAGCGGGGGTACACAATGAGCAGTTCTTC.

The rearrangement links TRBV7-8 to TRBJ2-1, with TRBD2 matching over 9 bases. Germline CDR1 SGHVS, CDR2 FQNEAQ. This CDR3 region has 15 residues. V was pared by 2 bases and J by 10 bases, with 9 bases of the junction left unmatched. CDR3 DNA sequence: TGTGCCAGCAGCTTAAGGGGACTAGCATTGGAGGAGCAGTTCTTC. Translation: CASSLRGLALEEQFF.

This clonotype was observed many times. The chain's CDR3 is CASRTGAGANVLTF. The CDR3 coding sequence is TGCGCCAGCAGGACAGGGGCTGGGGCCAACGTCCTGACTTTC. The chain combines TRBV5-1 with TRBJ2-6, with 8 bases matching TRBD1. This CDR3 is built from 14 residues. From germline, CDR1 is SGHRS and CDR2 YFSETQ. After removal of 5 bases from V and 2 bases from J, the junction contained 0 bases not matched to a gene.

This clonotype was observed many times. DNA for the CDR3: TGTGCCAGCAGCCCATATCCCCGGGGTGAGCAGTTCTTC. Protein product: CASSPYPRGEQFF. This chain joins TRBV7-6 and TRBJ2-1; possibly TRBD2 for D (5 bases). The CDR3 runs to 13 residues. CDR1 and CDR2 from the germline V gene are SGHVS and FNYEAQ. V was cut by 5 bases and J by 9 bases, with 14 bases left in between.